Listed below are T cell receptor beta chains from one sample, sequenced in a study of blood T cells in healthy people across ages. One entry per CDR3 protein, called by TCRdb with MiXCR from the 5' RACE reads. Of roughly 800,000 distinct CDR3 sequences detected, over 45% appear once; the ten largest clones hold around 22%. The sample was blood. The receptors derive from a man between 25 and 39 years old in good health. CDR3s include the opening cysteine and the closing phenylalanine or tryptophan. D genes are given only for firm matches. Only part of the rows carry a size: once, few, many, or a class if the clone is expanded.

V gene,D gene,J gene,CDR3 length,clone size,CDR3 DNA,CDR3 protein
TRBV2,TRBD1,TRBJ2-5,14,-,TGTGCCAGCAGTCCACGGACAGGACCAGAGACCCAGTACTTC,CASSPRTGPETQYF
TRBV4-3,-,TRBJ2-7,14,-,TGCGCCAGCAGCCAAGATTTCATGGAAGGCGAGCAGTACTTC,CASSQDFMEGEQYF
TRBV3-1,-,TRBJ1-2,15,-,TGTGCCAGCAGCCAAGAAACCCTAGCTAACTATGGCTACACCTTC,CASSQETLANYGYTF
TRBV20-1,-,TRBJ2-7,13,-,TGCAGTGCTAGGGAAATCCCTCAATACGAGCAGTACTTC,CSAREIPQYEQYF
TRBV4-3,-,TRBJ2-4,17,-,TGCGCCAGCAGCCAAGATCCAGCCAGGGCAGCCAAAAACATTCAGTACTTC,CASSQDPARAAKNIQYF
TRBV7-9,TRBD2,TRBJ2-5,15,once,TGTGCCAGCAGCGTCCTAGCGGGAGGGGAAGAGACCCAGTACTTC,CASSVLAGGEETQYF
TRBV20-1,TRBD2,TRBJ2-7,14,once,TGCAGTGCTAGAGACGAAGCGGGAGGCTACGAGCAGTACTTC,CSARDEAGGYEQYF
TRBV6-5,TRBD2,TRBJ2-1,17,-,TGTGCCAGCAGTACTCCAGGCGAAGCGGGGGTTAACAATGAGCAGTTCTTC,CASSTPGEAGVNNEQFF
TRBV20-1,TRBD1,TRBJ1-4,16,few,TGCAGTGCTAGAGACCCAAGACAGGGCGAGGGCGAAAAACTGTTTTTT,CSARDPRQGEGEKLFF
TRBV27,TRBD2,TRBJ2-7,14,-,TGTGCCAGCAGACCTAGCGGGGTATTTTACGAGCAGTACTTC,CASRPSGVFYEQYF
TRBV10-3,-,TRBJ2-1,16,-,TGTGCCATCAGTGAGGCCAGACTAGTTCAGGGCAATGAGCAGTTCTTC,CAISEARLVQGNEQFF
TRBV28,TRBD1,TRBJ2-5,13,-,TGTGCCAGCAGTCCCCTGACAGGGGGCACCCAGTACTTC,CASSPLTGGTQYF
TRBV29-1,-,TRBJ1-2,14,-,TGCAGCGTGGAACTAGTGGGGGGATCCTATGGCTACACCTTC,CSVELVGGSYGYTF
TRBV25-1,TRBD1,TRBJ2-1,15,-,TGTGCCAGCAGTGAAGCCGGGACAGGGATACATGAGCAGTTCTTC,CASSEAGTGIHEQFF
TRBV3-1,-,TRBJ2-7,15,-,TGTGCCAGCAGCCAGGGAGTTTTCAGAGCCTACGAGCAGTACTTC,CASSQGVFRAYEQYF
TRBV3-1,-,TRBJ2-7,18,-,TGTGCCAGCAGCCAAGTGATTCCGGGGCGAGGAATTGCGTACGAGCAGTACTTC,CASSQVIPGRGIAYEQYF